The clone carrying this TCR beta chain was detected once. The antigen is undetermined. The data stem from a study of T cell responses to AZD1222 COVID-19 vaccine. Study results and caveats: Possibly, clonal diversity was underestimated; donors were largely white British and included more females.

Measured with immunoSEQ multiplex PCR; TCRdb has only the in-frame clones, and not every one. The repertoire holds approximately 110,000 clones, with about nine tenths as singletons. J was trimmed by 4 bases and V by 3 bases; bases with no gene match: 6. Per the germline V gene, CDR1 is SGHVS and CDR2 is FQNEAQ. The CDR3 runs to 15 residues. This sequence originates from an adult who received the AZD1222 COVID-19 vaccine. This material consisted of peripheral blood, taken 28 days after the second AZD1222 dose. The chain joins TRBV7-8 to TRBJ1-1; 9 bases agree with TRBD1. As DNA, the CDR3 is TGTGCCAGCAGCTTGGGACAGGGTGGTATCACTGAAGCTTTCTTT. It translates to CASSLGQGGITEAFF. Based on the CDR3 plus reference TRBV7-8 and TRBJ1-1, the full variable domain is GAGVSQSPRYKVAKRGQDVALRCDPISGHVSLFWYQQALGQGPEFLTYFQNEAQLDKSGLPSDRFFAERPEGSVSTLKIQRTQQEDSAVYLCASSLGQGGITEAFFGQGTRLTVV.